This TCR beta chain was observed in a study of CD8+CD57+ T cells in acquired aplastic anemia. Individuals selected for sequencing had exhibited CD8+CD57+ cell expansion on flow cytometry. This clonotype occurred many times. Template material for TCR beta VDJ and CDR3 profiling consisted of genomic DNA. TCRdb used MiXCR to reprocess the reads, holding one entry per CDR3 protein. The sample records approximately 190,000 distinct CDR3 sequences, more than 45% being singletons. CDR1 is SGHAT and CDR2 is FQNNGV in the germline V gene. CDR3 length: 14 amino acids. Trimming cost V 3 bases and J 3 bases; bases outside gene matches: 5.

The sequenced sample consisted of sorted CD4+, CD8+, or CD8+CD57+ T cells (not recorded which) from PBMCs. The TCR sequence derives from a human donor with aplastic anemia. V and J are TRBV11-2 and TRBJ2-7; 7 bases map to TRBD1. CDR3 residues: CASSFHGQDYEQYF. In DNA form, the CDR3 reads TGTGCCAGCAGCTTCCACGGACAGGACTACGAGCAGTACTTC. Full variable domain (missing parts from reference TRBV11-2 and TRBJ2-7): EAGVAQSPRYKIIEKRQSVAFWCNPISGHATLYWYQQILGQGPKLLIQFQNNGVVDDSQLPKDRFSAERLKGVDSTLKIQPAKLEDSAVYLCASSFHGQDYEQYFGPGTRLTVT.